The clone carrying this T cell receptor (beta chain) was recorded only once. Its antigen is unknown. This entry belongs to a study of CD8+ T cells in alopecia areata. Study outcomes and limitations: Lesional tissue from the scalp (especially in alopecia totalis/universalis) showed higher clonality than normal scalp.

Germline V gene sequence: CDR1 LNHDA, CDR2 SQIVND (reference sequence). The CDR3 consists of 15 residues. J gave up 2 bases and V 7 bases, and 10 bases lay outside the gene matches. Reverse transcribed after extraction, RNA yielded cDNA as the sequencing template. Clones were read by immunoSEQ multiplex PCR, and TCRdb kept only the in-frame ones, dropping some. The table shows 100,000 to 130,000 clones, with approximately 59% occurring only once. The genes are TRBV19 and TRBJ1-2, with 7 bases aligning to TRBD1. The clonotype originates from a human donor in good health. Sequenced material: CD8+ T cells sorted from blood. CDR3 amino acids: CASTVSGTANYGYTF. DNA for the CDR3: TGTGCCAGTACCGTGTCCGGGACAGCGAACTATGGCTACACCTTC.